This T cell receptor beta chain was profiled in a study of blood T cell repertoires in COVID-19. In the study overall: PBMCs, B-cell-depleted T cells, or T cells were the source of the cDNA or gDNA that made up the material.

Grouping used clinical history reported by participants in a survey and questionnaire. Shortly before study entry, within 2 weeks, exposed participants had met a COVID-19 case. Original processing notes: Estimates of nucleated cell counts were drawn from the amplification of reference gene primers. Using immunoSEQ multiplex PCR, the repertoire was profiled, and TCRdb retains in-frame clones only, with some absent. Clone size and V and J calls were adopted from that table, with D and trimming inferred from the DNA. The sample holds some 150,000 clones, about 83% seen once. Germline CDR1 reads SGHNT; CDR2 reads YYREEE (reference sequence). Trimming stripped 4 bases from V and 1 base from J, with 14 bases between. The CDR3 is made up of 15 amino acids.

The rearrangement links TRBV5-4 to TRBJ1-1, with a weak D call TRBD1 (5 bases). The specimen was PBMCs or T cells enriched from blood (not recorded which). The clonotype originates from a woman aged 50 to 65 who had been exposed to COVID-19. The CDR3 here is CASSPARVANTEAFF. The CDR3 bases are TGTGCCAGCAGCCCCGCCAGGGTGGCGAACACTGAAGCTTTCTTT.